The TCR beta chain under discussion was sequenced for a study of blood T cell repertoires in COVID-19. Overall study context: COVID-19 samples from acute and convalescent phases originated in the United States, Italy and Spain. PBMCs, B-cell-depleted T cells, or T cells provided the cDNA or gDNA that made up the material.

Participants were aged about 18 to 89 years from approximately 23 US areas. Germline assignment: CDR1 KGHSH and CDR2 LQKENI. The CDR3 length is 15 residues. V was pared by 6 bases and J by 9 bases, with 10 bases of the junction left unmatched. Per the original methods: How many nucleated cells were present was estimated from reference gene primer amplification. TCRdb's copy holds only in-frame clones and misses some; the assay was immunoSEQ multiplex PCR. D and trimming were read from the DNA, whereas the V and J calls and clone size are those reported in that table. This repertoire shows about 130,000 clones, around 88% found once; its top ten account for about 2.5%.

This chain uses TRBV18 with TRBJ1-6, with 8 bases aligning to TRBD1. The specimen sequenced was PBMCs or T cells enriched from blood (not recorded which). The receptor comes from a woman in her 50s who had recovered from COVID-19. The CDR3 DNA reads TGTGCCAGCTCGGCTAAGACAGGGGAAGGTTCACCCCTCCACTTT. Translated, it gives CASSAKTGEGSPLHF.